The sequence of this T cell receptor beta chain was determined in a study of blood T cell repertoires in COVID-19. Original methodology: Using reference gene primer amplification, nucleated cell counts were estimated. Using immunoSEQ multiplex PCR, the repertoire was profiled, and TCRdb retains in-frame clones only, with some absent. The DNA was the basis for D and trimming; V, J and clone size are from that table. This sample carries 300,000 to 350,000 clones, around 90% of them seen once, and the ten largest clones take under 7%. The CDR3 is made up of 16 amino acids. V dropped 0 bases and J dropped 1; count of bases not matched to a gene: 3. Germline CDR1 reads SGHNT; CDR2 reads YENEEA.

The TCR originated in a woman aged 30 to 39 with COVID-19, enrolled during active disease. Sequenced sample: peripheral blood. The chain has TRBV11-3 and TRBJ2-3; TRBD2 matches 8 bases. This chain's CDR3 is CASSLDLREGTDTQYF. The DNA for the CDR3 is TGTGCCAGCAGCTTAGATCTGCGGGAGGGCACAGATACGCAGTATTTT.